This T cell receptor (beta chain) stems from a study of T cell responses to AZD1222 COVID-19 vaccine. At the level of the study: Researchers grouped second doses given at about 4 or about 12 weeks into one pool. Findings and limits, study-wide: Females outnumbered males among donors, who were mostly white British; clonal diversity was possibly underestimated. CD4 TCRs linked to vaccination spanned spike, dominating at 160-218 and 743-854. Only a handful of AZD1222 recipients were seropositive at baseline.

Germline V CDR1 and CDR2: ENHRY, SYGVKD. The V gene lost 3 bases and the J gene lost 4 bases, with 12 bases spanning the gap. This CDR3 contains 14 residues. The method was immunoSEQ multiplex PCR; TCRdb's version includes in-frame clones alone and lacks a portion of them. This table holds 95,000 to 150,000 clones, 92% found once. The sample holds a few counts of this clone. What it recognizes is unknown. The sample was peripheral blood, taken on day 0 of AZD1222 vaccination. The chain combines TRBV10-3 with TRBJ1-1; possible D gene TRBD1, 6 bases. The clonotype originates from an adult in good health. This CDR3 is CAISDGGLPTEAFF. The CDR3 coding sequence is TGTGCCATCAGTGACGGGGGGCTACCCACTGAAGCTTTCTTT.